This T cell receptor (beta chain) was sequenced for a study of cytomegalovirus exposure and HLA in healthy donors (dated by TCRdb to the late 2010s). Turning to the overall study: In an earlier analysis of roughly 500 of the donors, 276 Gb of sequence data and about 110 million unique TCR beta sequences from about 179 million T cells were reported. The genetic ancestry cluster associated with self-reported Caucasian donors included about 84% of the 300 to 400 genotyped donors. A later analysis re-examined previously published TCR beta repertoires from about 700 donors and added high-resolution HLA genotyping to investigate patterns of TCR occurrence. In a later genetic analysis, genome-wide SNP genotypes for about three fifths of the roughly 670 donors were used, and that subset was treated as a discovery cohort. The study combined high-throughput TCR immunosequencing, statistical association of individual TCRs with disease status, and machine learning to predict cytomegalovirus infection status. Along with the approximately 650-subject first cohort, a separate validation cohort of 120 different subjects was used. To decide whether each TCR beta V gene segment behaved as functional or pseudogenic, an earlier analysis of several hundred of the donors relied on high-throughput TCR beta sequencing. A handful of DR-DQ haplotypes were treated as single units for association and clustering because of strong linkage in the cohort. HLA typing included class I and class II loci at four-digit resolution. Rather than using new phenotypic data, the later analysis identified candidate immune exposures from TCR beta sequences and from how often those sequences occurred across donors. Every repertoire in the discovery cohort had been generated on one and the same sequencing platform. Donor age, sex, ethnicity and CMV serostatus were collected together with the repertoire data. The study profiled the T cell repertoires of some 610 subjects by immunosequencing and related them to cytomegalovirus serostatus. An early release covering 550 to 700 HLA-typed donors comprised about 300 gigabases of sequencing data and tens of millions of unique TCR sequences. On average, over 200,000 unique TCR beta nucleotide sequences were sequenced per donor among 398 genotyped donors of the cohort, with 15% to 20% of those sequences being non-productive. The aim of the study was to test whether cataloging public T cell receptors could identify signatures of past pathogen exposure. Typing coverage differed by locus: A, B, C, DRB1 and DQB1 were typed in roughly 620-630 donors, DQA1 in roughly 510, DPA1 in approximately 610, and DPB1 in about 450.

In total, about 650 healthy bone marrow donors made up the cohort. All cohort members were sampled while nominally healthy, although unrecorded immune exposures were likely present. The donor tested CMV seronegative and was one of the 352 seronegative cohort members. A peripheral blood sample was collected from each donor, and TCR beta sequencing was performed on peripheral blood mononuclear cells. The Qiagen DNeasy Blood Extraction Kit was used to extract genomic DNA from the blood cell samples. The germline V gene yields MGHDK for CDR1 and SYGVNS for CDR2. The CDR3 covers 14 residues, taking in both the cysteine and the phenylalanine. Just the 42-base CDR3 DNA is kept, in frame starting at base 1. Trimming at the junction amounts to 3 bases on V and 6 bases on J, and the germline ends lie 12 bases apart. Findings and caveats that apply to the study as a whole: According to the authors, the approach could potentially be generalized to other disease states and immunological phenotypes. The 87-base-pair reads could not distinguish some IMGT-functional V segments, including TRBV6-2 and TRBV6-3, so those segments were excluded. In a later genetic analysis, a missense DCLRE1C variant was associated with V-gene and J-gene trimming of TCR beta chains, and the association was replicated in an independent cohort. The only immune exposure information available for the cohort was CMV serostatus. A further reported finding was that TCR beta sequences accurately predicted the HLA-A and HLA-B alleles for most subjects in the first cohort. In vitro tests confirmed that a few of the cytomegalovirus-associated TCR beta chains recognize cytomegalovirus antigens. According to a later analysis, most CMV-associated TCR beta chains appeared to be HLA-restricted, and the HLA associations seemed to be driven largely by CMV exposure. The presence/absence analyses assumed that sequencing depth was roughly uniform across donors, and that assumption may not be true. An earlier analysis of approximately 530 of the donors showed that most TCR beta V segments appeared in productive rearrangements either about 87% or about 30% of the time, which broadly matched IMGT annotations. Most TCR sequences were observed very rarely across donors, whereas some public TCRs were present in many individuals. Correlated functional status among segregating V segments might reflect linkage disequilibrium, but an unknown experimental factor could not be ruled out. Because some donors lacked HLA typing at each locus, the association tests relied only on the typed subset. In both the original and validation cohorts, the classifier was reported to diagnose cytomegalovirus status with high specificity and sensitivity. This cohort had only TCR beta chains sequenced, and the lack of alpha or paired-chain data limited which features could be detected. The earlier analysis of 587 of the donors excluded around 17 rarely observed V segments, including chromosome 9 orphons, because counts were too low. Several of the top co-occurrence clusters appeared to be linked to parvovirus B19, influenza, CMV and Epstein-Barr virus, according to a later analysis. The study gave a list of about 150 TCR beta chains associated with cytomegalovirus. In a later analysis, HLA-associated TCR beta chains showed more clonal expansion and lower generation probabilities than non-associated chains that were equally common. A later analysis associated about 17,000 TCR beta sequences with specific HLA alleles at a false discovery rate of 0.05. According to a later genetic analysis, donors in an Asian-associated ancestry cluster had fewer N-insertions in productive TCRs than the approximately 710-donor mean. A cluster of highly shared sequence variants was judged likely to be a technical artifact of the sequencing pipeline. Strong co-occurrence of HLA alleles, especially DR and DQ, made assigning TCR associations to individual alleles difficult. According to a later analysis, TCR association rates differed among HLA loci, with DRB1 alleles showing the most associated TCRs and HLA-C alleles showing the fewest.

About this clone: The antigen it recognizes is unknown. It has no much larger one-base neighbor in the sample; base qualities were not kept.

The library was prepared using the immunoSEQ multiplex PCR assay. For the multiplex PCR, a mixture combining 60 forward primers for TCR Vbeta segments and 13 reverse primers for TCR Jbeta segments was used. A multiplex PCR assay on genomic DNA amplified the CDR3 region of rearranged TCR beta genes. Amplified TCR beta libraries were sequenced as 87-base-pair reads on the Illumina HiSeq System. In the authors' own workflow: In a later analysis, roughly 80 million unique TCR beta chains were counted across the approximately 670 repertoires, and about 10 million of these chains were shared by at least two donors. Raw reads were error-corrected and collapsed into unique sequences with a nearest-neighbor algorithm that merged closely related sequences to remove PCR and sequencing errors. To assign V, D and J gene segments, CDR3 sequences were aligned to IMGT reference sequences. Each retained sequence needed at least a six-nucleotide match to both a V gene segment and a J gene segment. A rearrangement counted as productive if the CDR3 had no stop codons and remained in frame with V and J, and every other rearrangement counted as non-productive. Following IMGT convention, CDR3 was defined as the stretch from the second conserved V-encoded cysteine up to the conserved J-encoded phenylalanine. Sequences without an unambiguous match to a single V gene segment were excluded from the earlier analysis of 500 to 700 of the donors. An earlier analysis of just under 600 of the donors called V segments functional above 56.7% productive rearrangements and segregating when the between-donor standard deviation exceeded 5%. To diagnose cytomegalovirus status from the catalog of TCR beta chain sequences, a statistical classification framework was built. In a later analysis, V and J genes were assigned by comparing TCR nucleotide sequences against IMGT/GENE-DB human TR gene sequences. Using the TCRdist pipeline, a later analysis assigned CDR3 sequences along with most-parsimonious VDJ recombination scenarios. In a later analysis, each TCR beta chain was defined by its CDR3 amino acid sequence together with its V-gene family, and reads without a unique V-gene family were excluded. To address suspected cross-contamination and a sequencing artifact, a later analysis removed 450 to 700 highly shared, low-generation-probability nucleotide sequences. For each public chain, a later analysis derived a clonal expansion index from normalized ranks of inferred template counts within each repertoire. In a later analysis, generation probabilities were computed with a VDJ recombination model fitted to out-of-frame rearrangements, and the resulting probabilities were checked against IGoR. In a later analysis, hypergeometric tests were used to score TCR-TCR, TCR-HLA and TCR-CMV co-occurrence, with a repertoire-size bias correction applied to TCR pairs. False discovery rates were estimated in a later analysis by permuting HLA or CMV assignments 20 times. In a later analysis, co-occurring TCRs were grouped using DBSCAN, and TCRdist sequence similarity was added for clustering within HLA-allele-positive subsets. Repertoires with fewer than 30,000 or more than 120,000 public chains, plus five repertoires with anomalous nucleotide sharing, were excluded from co-occurrence clustering. TCRdb limited this immuneACCESS table to in-frame rearrangements with V and J called. A share of clones is missing; checked studies link under half to unresolved V genes, and the rest is unexplained. V and J calls and clone size are copied from that table; D and trimming were computed from the DNA. The sample yields approximately 89,000 clones; 69% were counted once. Of the sample, over 1% falls within the top ten clones.

The sequence came from a female donor in good health and CMV-seronegative. The V and J segments used are TRBV25-1 and TRBJ2-1; perhaps TRBD2 is the D gene, with 5 bases matching. The sample was PBMCs. The nucleotide sequence is given as TGTGCCAGCAGTGAGTCCCCTCGGGGCAATGAGCAGTTCTTC. This yields the protein CASSESPRGNEQFF.